The 16 T cell receptor beta chains reported below all come from one sample, sequenced in a study of cytomegalovirus exposure and HLA in healthy donors. The PCR had 60 Vbeta and 13 Jbeta primers. Assay: immunoSEQ multiplex PCR; the TCRdb copy retains only in-frame clones and omits some. There are 100,000 to 150,000 clones in the sample; under 85% occur only once, and approximately 6.4% lies in the top ten. Sequencing was carried out using PBMCs. The receptors stem from a woman in her forties or fifties in good health and CMV-seropositive.

This clone was seen a single time. The chain combines TRBV29-1 with TRBJ2-2, with D perhaps TRBD1 (5 bases). This CDR3 comprises 12 residues. Germline V gene sequence: CDR1 SQVTM, CDR2 ANQGSEA. Trimming stripped 7 bases from V and 7 bases from J, with 13 bases between. The CDR3 sequence: CSARQGSGELFF. The DNA of the CDR3 is TGCAGCGCCCGTCAGGGAAGCGGGGAGCTGTTTTTT.

This chain connects TRBV12-5 to TRBJ2-5; D uncertain. Trimming removed 4 bases at V and 4 bases at J, with 10 bases between. There are 13 residues in the CDR3. Germline CDR1 and CDR2: LGHNT and FRNRAP. The CDR3 coding sequence is TGTGCTAGTGGTTCACCGCCAGGAGAGACCCAGTACTTC. Protein product: CASGSPPGETQYF. Variable domain in full (rest from reference TRBV12-5 and TRBJ2-5): DARVTQTPRHKVTEMGQEVTMRCQPILGHNTVFWYRQTMMQGLELLAYFRNRAPLDDSGMPKDRFSAEMPDATLATLKIQPSEPRDSAVYFCASGSPPGETQYFGPGTRLLVL.

The chain uses TRBV4-1 and TRBJ1-2; 7 nucleotides match TRBD1. This CDR3 is 15 amino acids long. The germline V gene has CDR1 MGHRA and CDR2 YSYEKL. V shed 2 bases, J shed 7 bases, and the junction held 10 bases outside the gene matches. The CDR3 DNA follows: TGCGCCAGCAGCCAACCAACCGACAGGGTCTTTGGCTACACCTTC. Translated: CASSQPTDRVFGYTF.

This clone appeared a few times. Here the CDR3 reads CASSQFRDKVTKNIQYF. The CDR3, as DNA: TGTGCCAGCAGCCAATTCAGGGACAAGGTTACCAAAAACATTCAGTACTTC. The V call is TRBV4-2, the J call TRBJ2-4; tentatively, D is TRBD1 (6 bases). Looked up from germline, CDR1 is LGHNA and CDR2 is YNFKEQ. The CDR3 spans 17 residues. The V end was cut by 2 bases, the J end by 2 bases, with 16 bases between.

The chain carries TRBV11-3 and TRBJ2-2; the D gene is possibly TRBD1 (6 bases). Germline CDR1 SGHNT, CDR2 YENEEA. Trimming pared 8 bases from V and 6 bases from J, leaving 13 bases between. The CDR3 has 13 residues. This chain's CDR3 is CASGKGGPGELFF. In DNA form, the CDR3 reads TGTGCCAGCGGAAAAGGGGGACCCGGGGAGCTGTTTTTT.

The chain joins TRBV11-2 to TRBJ1-2, with no clear D. CDR1 and CDR2 from the germline V gene are SGHAT and FQNNGV. The CDR3 consists of 14 residues. Trimming pared 0 bases from V and 4 bases from J, leaving 9 bases between. CDR3 DNA: TGTGCCAGCAGCTTAGACGACTCCGCCTATGGCTACACCTTC. Translating gives CASSLDDSAYGYTF.

The chain recombines TRBV27 with TRBJ1-6; TRBD1 aligns across 7 bases. CDR3 size: 17 residues. Germline CDR1 reads MNHEY; CDR2 reads SMNVEV (reference sequence). Germline trimming cut 5 bases from V and 7 bases from J; bases unmatched to any gene: 14. The CDR3 DNA sequence: TGTGCCAGCAGTCGACTTGAGGACAGGATCTCAAATTCACCCCTCCACTTT. Its protein product is CASSRLEDRISNSPLHF.

The genes are TRBV19 and TRBJ1-1; D is uncertain. Trimming left V 6 bases short and J 1 base short, with 12 bases between. Per germline, CDR1 LNHDA and CDR2 SQIVND (reference sequence). The CDR3 is 14 amino acids. The CDR3 spells CASSPSERNTEAFF. CDR3 in DNA: TGTGCCAGTAGCCCTTCCGAGAGGAACACTGAAGCTTTCTTT.

This sequence joins TRBV6-5 and TRBJ1-2, with D possibly matching TRBD1 (6 bases). V was shortened by 2 bases and J by 0 bases, with 13 bases between the two germline ends. Germline V gene lookup returns CDR1 MNHEY and CDR2 SVGAGI. This CDR3 is 16 amino acids long. The CDR3 is CASSYLRGGSNYGYTF. Written as DNA, the CDR3 is TGTGCCAGCAGTTACCTCAGGGGTGGATCTAACTATGGCTACACCTTC.

This chain connects TRBV30 to TRBJ1-1; D remains ambiguous. V dropped 2 bases and J dropped 7 bases, with 14 bases sitting between them. Looked up from germline, CDR1 is GTSNPN and CDR2 is SVGIG (reference sequence). The CDR3 covers 13 residues. CDR3 protein: CAWSPAAGGEAFF. The CDR3 bases are TGTGCCTGGAGTCCCGCCGCGGGTGGTGAAGCTTTCTTT.

The J gene is TRBJ2-3, the V gene TRBV5-5; D uncertain. The CDR3 has 14 amino acids. CDR1 is SGHKS and CDR2 is YYEKEE in the germline V gene (reference sequence). V lost 8 bases and J lost 2, with 15 bases in between. The CDR3 region has the DNA TGTGCCAGTTGGGCAGGTATTACCACAGATACGCAGTATTTT. It encodes CASWAGITTDTQYF.

This chain connects TRBV7-2 to TRBJ2-2, with D possibly matching TRBD2 (5 bases). The V and J ends lost 11 bases and 8 bases respectively, with 15 bases between them. Germline CDR1 and CDR2: SGHTA and FQGNSA. The CDR3 extends over 12 amino acids. The CDR3 sequence is CAVRGRLGELFF. The CDR3 region has the DNA TGTGCCGTCCGAGGGCGGCTAGGGGAGCTGTTTTTT.

The genes are TRBV19 and TRBJ1-1; D perhaps matches TRBD1 (6 bases). The germline V gene has CDR1 LNHDA and CDR2 SQIVND (reference sequence). V lost 8 bases, J lost 13 bases, and 20 bases lay in between. The CDR3 sequence is 12 residues long. The chain's CDR3 is CASQFIRDNLFF. DNA for the CDR3: TGTGCCAGTCAATTCATTCGGGACAATCTTTTCTTT.

The chain is built from TRBV18 and TRBJ1-1, with 7 positions matching TRBD1. From germline, CDR1 is KGHSH and CDR2 LQKENI. This CDR3 spans 13 amino acids. J gave up 9 bases and V 3 bases, and 7 bases lay outside the gene matches. The CDR3 spells CASSPGQGEKAFF. The DNA for the CDR3 is TGTGCCAGCTCACCGGGCCAGGGGGAAAAAGCTTTCTTT.

V is TRBV6-5 and J is TRBJ2-7, with D possibly being TRBD1 (6 bases). Germline V CDR1 and CDR2: MNHEY, SVGAGI. The CDR3 has 14 residues. Trimming took off 4 bases at V and 0 bases at J, with 10 bases between the two ends. CDR3 amino acids: CASSFTGSSYEQYF. CDR3 nucleotides: TGTGCCAGCAGTTTTACAGGGAGCTCCTACGAGCAGTACTTC.

The rearrangement uses TRBV6-1 and TRBJ1-4; TRBD1 agrees at 8 bases. CDR1 and CDR2 (germline): MNHNS, SASEGT. This CDR3 region has 15 residues. With 6 bases clipped from V and 8 bases from J, the junction kept 11 bases outside the gene matches. CDR3 bases: TGTGCCAGCAGGGGACAGGAGGCTGTGTGGGAAAAACTGTTTTTT. Amino acid sequence: CASRGQEAVWEKLFF.